The sequence of this T cell receptor (beta chain) was determined in a study of cytomegalovirus exposure and HLA in healthy donors. This CDR3 is 15 amino acids long. Trimming stripped 0 bases from V and 0 bases from J, with 9 bases between. The germline CDR1 and CDR2 sequences are MNHEY and SVGAGI. Researchers ran the PCR with 60 Vbeta and 13 Jbeta primers. The data were produced by immunoSEQ multiplex PCR, yet TCRdb's version contains in-frame clones alone and is incomplete. The table lists 100,000 to 150,000 clones, roughly 80% of them singletons. The clonotype was recovered from a woman aged 40 to 55 in good health and CMV-seropositive. Sequencing was performed on PBMCs. The V call is TRBV6-5, the J call TRBJ2-7; D is possibly TRBD1 (5 bases). The CDR3 loop reads CASSYSGARSYEQYF. The DNA for the CDR3 is TGTGCCAGCAGTTACTCAGGGGCCCGCTCCTACGAGCAGTACTTC.